This T cell receptor beta chain was identified in a study of cytomegalovirus exposure and HLA in healthy donors. Findings and limits, study-wide: What TCR beta sequences reportedly achieved was accurate prediction of HLA-A and HLA-B alleles in most subjects.

The PCR used 60 Vbeta and 13 Jbeta primers. TCRdb's copy holds only in-frame clones and misses some; the assay was immunoSEQ multiplex PCR. Altogether some 150,000 clones are present, 60% to 80% being singletons, with the ten largest covering about 3.2%. V lost 2 bases and J lost 2, with 15 bases in between. Germline CDR1 LNHDA, CDR2 SQIVND (reference sequence). The CDR3 runs 16 residues. Note on this clone: Its matching antigen is unknown.

The TCR was taken from a man aged 40-49 years in good health and CMV-seronegative. The sequencing input was PBMCs. The chain links TRBV19 to TRBJ1-2; D call uncertain. The CDR3 DNA reads TGTGCCAGTAGTATAAACCCGGGTCCGTCAAACTATGGCTACACCTTC. This gives the protein CASSINPGPSNYGYTF.